The next 5 T cell receptor beta chains were all read from a single sample in a study of blood T cell repertoires in COVID-19. The data were produced by immunoSEQ multiplex PCR, yet TCRdb's version contains in-frame clones alone and is incomplete. The sample consists of around 200,000 clones, less than 90% of them appearing once. The sequencing sample was made of peripheral blood. These receptors were taken from a woman aged 60-75 years with COVID-19, enrolled during active disease.

The chain uses TRBV3-1 (or the pseudogene TRBV3-2) and TRBJ2-1, with 15 bases aligning to TRBD2. Trimming at V came to 1 base and at J to 9 bases, leaving 4 bases not matched to a gene. This CDR3 comprises 16 residues. Germline CDR1 is LGHDT and CDR2 is YNNKEL (reference sequence). CDR3 residues: CASSQAGLAGGFEQFF. CDR3 nucleotide sequence: TGTGCCAGCAGCCAAGCCGGACTAGCGGGAGGGTTTGAGCAGTTCTTC.

This clone was observed a handful of times. This chain uses TRBV27 with TRBJ2-7; D gene ambiguous. The germline V and J ends were trimmed by 0 bases and 6 bases, with 9 bases remaining between them. This CDR3 spans 13 amino acids. Germline values: CDR1 MNHEY, CDR2 SMNVEV (reference sequence). CDR3 residues: CASSLSGRTEQYF. The CDR3, as DNA: TGTGCCAGCAGTTTATCGGGCCGTACCGAGCAGTACTTC.

The rearrangement joins TRBV18 to TRBJ1-2, with 10 bases that match TRBD1. V lost 5 bases and J lost 3; bases outside the gene matches: 3. Germline-derived CDR1 and CDR2 are KGHSH and LQKENI. The CDR3 is 14 residues long. As DNA, the CDR3 is TGTGCCAGCTCAGCCGGGACAGGGGACTATGGCTACACCTTC. Translating it yields CASSAGTGDYGYTF.

The V gene is TRBV19, the J gene TRBJ1-2, with 9 bases matching TRBD1. CDR3 length: 13 amino acids. In germline, CDR1 is LNHDA, CDR2 SQIVND (reference sequence). V lost 7 bases and J lost 6; bases outside the gene matches: 6. CDR3 protein: CASTSGTGNGYTF. In nucleotides, the CDR3 is TGTGCCAGTACCTCCGGGACAGGGAATGGCTACACCTTC.

The chain joins TRBV9 to TRBJ2-1; no clear D. CDR1 is SGDLS and CDR2 is YYNGEE in the germline V gene. Trimming took 2 bases from V and 1 from J, leaving 4 bases between them. CDR3 size: 13 residues. The CDR3 here is CASSVQSYNEQFF. Here the CDR3 DNA reads TGTGCCAGCAGCGTTCAGTCCTACAATGAGCAGTTCTTC.